The T cell receptor (beta chain) under discussion was sequenced for a study of T cells after somatic rescue of genetic block. Profiling relied on immunoSEQ multiplex PCR, and the TCRdb table lists in-frame clones only, not all of them. The sample carries 110,000 or so clones, about nine tenths recorded once. The CDR3 is made up of 15 amino acids. CDR1 and CDR2 (germline): SNHLY, FYNNEI. V lost 2 bases to trimming and J lost 0 bases, with 10 bases between them. The TCR was taken from a woman between 18 and 29 years old. V and J are TRBV2 and TRBJ1-2; D is undetermined. Input material: peripheral blood mononuclear cells (PBMCs). CDR3 protein: CASSELDGSNYGYTF. Written as DNA, the CDR3 is TGTGCCAGCAGTGAACTGGACGGGTCTAACTATGGCTACACCTTC.